The T cell receptor (beta chain) described here comes from a study of blood T cell repertoires in COVID-19. Study summary: Spain, Italy and the United States supplied samples that represented acute and convalescent COVID-19. T cells, B-cell-depleted T cells, or PBMCs supplied cDNA or gDNA.

Sequenced by immunoSEQ multiplex PCR; TCRdb stores in-frame clones only, minus some. The table has about 130,000 clones, about 83% seen once. V dropped 0 bases and J dropped 7; count of bases not matched to a gene: 11. Germline V gives CDR1 MGHRA, CDR2 YSYEKL. CDR3 size: 17 residues. This TCR was sampled from a man between 35 and 55 years old with active or convalescent COVID-19. Sample: peripheral blood. V and J are TRBV4-1 and TRBJ1-5, with 8 bases aligning to TRBD1. CDR3 nucleotide sequence: TGCGCCAGCAGCCAAGATAGGGACAGGACACAGGGGCAGCCCCAGCATTTT. It yields the protein CASSQDRDRTQGQPQHF.